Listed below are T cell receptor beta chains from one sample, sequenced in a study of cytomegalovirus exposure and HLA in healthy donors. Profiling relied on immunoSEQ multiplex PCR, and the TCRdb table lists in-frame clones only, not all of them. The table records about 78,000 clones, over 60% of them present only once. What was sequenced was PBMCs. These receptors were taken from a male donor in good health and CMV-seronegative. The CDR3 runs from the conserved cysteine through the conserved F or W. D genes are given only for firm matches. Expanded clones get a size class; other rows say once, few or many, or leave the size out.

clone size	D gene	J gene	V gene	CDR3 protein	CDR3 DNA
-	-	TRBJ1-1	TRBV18	CASSPLYTGNTEAFF	TGTGCCAGCTCACCACTTTATACAGGTAACACTGAAGCTTTCTTT
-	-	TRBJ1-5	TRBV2	CASKGDINQPQHF	TGTGCCAGCAAAGGGGACATCAATCAGCCCCAGCATTTT
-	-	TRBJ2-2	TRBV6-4	CASSADSHTGELFF	TGTGCCAGCAGCGCAGACAGTCACACCGGGGAGCTGTTTTTT
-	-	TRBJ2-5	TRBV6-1	CASSEIGADQETQYF	TGTGCCAGCAGTGAAATCGGAGCAGACCAAGAGACCCAGTACTTC
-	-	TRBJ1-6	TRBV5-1	CASSPEPGHYNSPLNF	TGCGCCAGCAGCCCCGAACCGGGACACTATAATTCACCCCTCAACTTT
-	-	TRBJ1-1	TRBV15	CATSSREAGLYTEAFF	TGTGCCACCAGCTCCCGCGAGGCGGGGCTATACACTGAAGCTTTCTTT
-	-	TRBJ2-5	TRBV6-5	CASSYSQSQETQYF	TGTGCCAGCAGTTACTCCCAGTCCCAAGAGACCCAGTACTTC
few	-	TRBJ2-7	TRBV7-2	CASSIRGEQYF	TGTGCCAGCAGCATCCGGGGCGAGCAGTACTTC
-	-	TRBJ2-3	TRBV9	CASSVEPYRADTQYF	TGTGCCAGCAGCGTAGAGCCGTACCGAGCAGATACGCAGTATTTT
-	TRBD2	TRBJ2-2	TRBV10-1	CASSAGGTGELFF	TGCGCCAGCAGTGCGGGGGGCACCGGGGAGCTGTTTTTT